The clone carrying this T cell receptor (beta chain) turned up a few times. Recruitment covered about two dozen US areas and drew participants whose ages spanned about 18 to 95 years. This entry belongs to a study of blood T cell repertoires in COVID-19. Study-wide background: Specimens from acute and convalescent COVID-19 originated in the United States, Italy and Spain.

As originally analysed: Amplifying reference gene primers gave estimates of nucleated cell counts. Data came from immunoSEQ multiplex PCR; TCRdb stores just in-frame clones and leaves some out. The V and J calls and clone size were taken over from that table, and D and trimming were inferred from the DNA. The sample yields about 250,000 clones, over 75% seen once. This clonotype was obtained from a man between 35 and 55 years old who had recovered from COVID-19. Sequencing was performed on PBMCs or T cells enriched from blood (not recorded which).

The CDR3 coding sequence is TGTGCCAGCAGTACCCATCCAGGGAGGAAGAACTATGGCTACACCTTC. Residues: CASSTHPGRKNYGYTF. The chain couples TRBV28 to TRBJ1-2; the D gene is possibly TRBD1 (5 bases). V lost 5 bases and J 2 bases, leaving 18 bases between the germline ends. CDR3 size: 16 residues. Germline V gene sequence: CDR1 MDHEN, CDR2 SYDVKM.